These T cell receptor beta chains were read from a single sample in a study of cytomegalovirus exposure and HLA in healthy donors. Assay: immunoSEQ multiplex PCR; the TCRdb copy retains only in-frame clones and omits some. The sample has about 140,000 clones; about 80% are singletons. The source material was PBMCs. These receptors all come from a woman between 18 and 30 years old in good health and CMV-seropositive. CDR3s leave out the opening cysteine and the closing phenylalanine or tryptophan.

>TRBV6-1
ASRLTGTITGELF
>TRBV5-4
ASSPGLLAYANTGELF
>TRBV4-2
ASSQETSGGAGEQF
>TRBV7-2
ASRAGLAGTGELF
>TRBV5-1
ASSLVVLAPSSYNEQF
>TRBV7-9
ASSSDRSPSRELF
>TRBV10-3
AISRDPGANVLT
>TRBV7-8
ASSTVLSLEGQGYHEQY
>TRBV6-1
ASSARTGGSLQPQH
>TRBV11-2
ASSRGQGNTEAF
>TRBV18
ASSLLPPSSGNTIY
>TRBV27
ASRPTGKGNQPQH
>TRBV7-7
ASSPTGTGELF
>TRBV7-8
ASSLGQGYGYT
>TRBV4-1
ASSHPGRSGQETQY
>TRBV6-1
ASSSGLSNQPQH
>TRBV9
ASSDSSGGAGTAGELF
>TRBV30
AWSSSGGLIYNEQF
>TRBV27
ASRGGRLYEQY
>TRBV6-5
ASSPGHYGYP